This T cell receptor beta chain was profiled in a study of T-cell reconstitution after alpha-beta-depleted transplantation in children. This clonotype was observed at least ten times. TCRbeta library preparation incorporated unique molecular identifiers. From the PCR reads, TCRdb called clonotypes with MiXCR, one entry per CDR3 protein. The profile shows just over 70,000 distinct CDR3 sequences, 6% to 8% of them singletons. The V gene lost 4 bases and the J gene lost 0 bases, with 17 bases spanning the gap. The V gene's germline CDR1 is SGHRS and CDR2 YFSETQ. The CDR3 runs 16 residues. This chain uses TRBV5-1 with TRBJ2-7; maybe TRBD2 (6 bases). The TCR originated in a human donor who donated a stem cell graft to a child with acute lymphoblastic leukemia. The sequencing here drew on PBMCs from the stem cell graft donor, taken from the stem cell graft. This chain's CDR3 is CASSDLGDFSSYEQYF. The CDR3, as DNA: TGCGCCAGCAGCGACTTGGGGGACTTCAGCTCCTACGAGCAGTACTTC.